The clone carrying this TCR beta chain appeared once. Its matching antigen is unknown. Lung cancer patients with chemo-refractory metastatic non-small-cell disease were given focal radiation plus CTLA-4 blockade with ipilimumab. The record originates from a study of radiotherapy plus CTLA-4 blockade in lung cancer. Study overall: Objective responses were recorded in less than 20% of patients, with disease control recorded in around 30%.

Study-wide points: Dynamics of early blood T cell clones, together with interferon-beta, were reportedly the best predictors of response. In blood, TCR clones derived from the tumor expanded after radiotherapy plus ipilimumab.

Profiled with immunoSEQ multiplex PCR; TCRdb holds only in-frame clones, not every one. The table has around 110,000 clones, over 80% seen once. This TCR came from a human donor with non-small cell lung cancer that progressed on radiotherapy plus ipilimumab. Sequences were derived from peripheral blood, sampled from a patient treated with radiotherapy plus ipilimumab.

The CDR3 DNA reads as TGTGCCAGCAGCCGGGAAAGAATCAGCTCCTACGAGCAGTACTTC. This codes for CASSRERISSYEQYF. The chain combines TRBV7-2 with TRBJ2-7; tentative D call: TRBD2 (5 bases). Germline CDR1 reads SGHTA; CDR2 reads FQGNSA. The CDR3 extends over 15 amino acids. V was pared by 5 bases and J by 0 bases, with 14 bases between.